The next 12 T cell receptor beta chains were all read from a single sample in a study of cytomegalovirus exposure and HLA in healthy donors. Researchers ran the PCR with 60 Vbeta and 13 Jbeta primers. Sequencing used immunoSEQ multiplex PCR; TCRdb keeps in-frame clones, though not all of them. The data contain about 200,000 clones, roughly 68% of them singletons. Sequences were obtained from PBMCs. The receptors here all came from a man aged 35 to 55 in good health and CMV-seropositive.

V gene TRBV18 combines with J gene TRBJ1-2; TRBD1 agrees at 9 bases. Germline lookup yields CDR1 KGHSH and CDR2 LQKENI. This CDR3 has 18 amino acids. With V trimmed by 2 bases and J by 0 bases, 10 bases remained unmatched. The chain's CDR3 is CASSPLRTGALANYGYTF. Here the CDR3 DNA reads TGTGCCAGCTCACCATTAAGGACAGGGGCCTTAGCTAACTATGGCTACACCTTC.

V usage is TRBV28 and J usage is TRBJ1-1, with a weak D call TRBD1 (6 bases). The germline V and J ends were trimmed by 5 bases and 6 bases, with 19 bases remaining between them. CDR3 size: 15 residues. Germline loops: CDR1 MDHEN, CDR2 SYDVKM. CDR3 region: CASSMPSRGAAEAFF. The CDR3 region has the DNA TGTGCCAGCAGTATGCCCTCCAGGGGCGCGGCTGAAGCTTTCTTT.

V is TRBV13 and J is TRBJ2-7, with 7 bases aligning to TRBD1. The germline V gene has CDR1 PRHDT and CDR2 FYEKMQ (reference sequence). V shed 5 bases and J 4 bases; nucleotides not matched to a gene: 11. The length of the CDR3 is 15 residues. CDR3 sequence: CASSPGETGNYEQYF. Written as DNA, the CDR3 is TGTGCCAGCAGCCCCGGAGAGACAGGGAATTACGAGCAGTACTTC.

The chain employs TRBV7-3 and TRBJ2-1; the D gene is possibly TRBD2 (5 bases). The CDR3 is 15 residues long. V lost 5 bases and J 4 bases, leaving 15 bases between the germline ends. The V gene's germline CDR1 is SGHTA and CDR2 FQGTGA. In nucleotides, the CDR3 is TGTGCCAGCAGCCCCGCACTAGGGAGTTACAATGAGCAGTTCTTC. Protein sequence: CASSPALGSYNEQFF.

The chain combines TRBV6-1 with TRBJ1-3; a possible D gene is TRBD1 (6 bases). Trimming removed 4 bases from V and 5 bases from J, with 18 bases in between. Germline CDR1 is MNHNS and CDR2 is SASEGT. This CDR3 region has 16 residues. Written as DNA, the CDR3 is TGTGCCAGCAGTGGGTTCAGGGGTGGCAATCGAAACACCATATATTTT. Its protein is CASSGFRGGNRNTIYF.

This clone was picked up one time. The chain has TRBV5-1 and TRBJ1-1; D is ambiguous. CDR1 is SGHRS and CDR2 is YFSETQ in the germline V gene. With 0 bases removed from V and 2 bases from J, the gap between germline ends came to 5 bases. The CDR3 sequence is 13 residues long. The CDR3 here is CASSLGTNTEAFF. CDR3 DNA: TGCGCCAGCAGCTTGGGAACAAACACTGAAGCTTTCTTT.

The V call is TRBV6-6, the J call TRBJ2-5, with 7 bases aligning to TRBD1. There are 15 residues in the CDR3. Germline assignment: CDR1 MNHNY and CDR2 SVGAGI (reference sequence). Trimming cost V 7 bases and J 1 base; bases outside gene matches: 9. The CDR3 nucleotides read TGTGCCAGCACTCTATCAGGGGGTCGCCAAGAGACCCAGTACTTC. As protein: CASTLSGGRQETQYF.

The V call is TRBV6-5, the J call TRBJ2-7; D is ambiguous. The length of the CDR3 is 13 residues. CDR1 is MNHEY, CDR2 SVGAGI, per germline. Trimming pared 7 bases from V and 0 bases from J, leaving 10 bases between. The DNA of the CDR3 is TGTGCCAGCACGTTCAGGTACTCCTACGAGCAGTACTTC. Amino acid sequence: CASTFRYSYEQYF.

The chain links TRBV11-3 to TRBJ2-5; 8 nucleotides align to TRBD2. Germline V gives CDR1 SGHNT, CDR2 YENEEA. The V gene end was trimmed by 5 bases and the J gene end by 5 bases; junction bases not matched to a gene: 10. This CDR3 spans 15 amino acids. CDR3 DNA sequence: TGTGCCAGCAGCCTGGGCCCGGGGGGGGAGGAGACCCAGTACTTC. Translating it yields CASSLGPGGEETQYF.

The chain recombines TRBV4-3 with TRBJ2-1, with D possibly TRBD2 on 6 matching bases. V was clipped by 0 bases and J by 0 bases, with 15 bases between them. CDR1 is LGHNA, CDR2 YSLEER, per germline. CDR3 length equals 18 residues. Here the CDR3 DNA reads TGCGCCAGCAGCCAAGATGGCAGCGGGTCGAGCTCCTACAATGAGCAGTTCTTC. Protein sequence: CASSQDGSGSSSYNEQFF.

This clone was detected only a few times. The chain has TRBV6-6 and TRBJ2-7; the D gene is possibly TRBD2 (5 bases). V was cut by 5 bases and J by 4 bases, with 21 bases left in between. The CDR3 has 16 amino acids. Germline V CDR1 and CDR2: MNHNY, SVGAGI (reference sequence). The CDR3 protein is CASSPPGFPQMYEQYF. The DNA for the CDR3 is TGTGCCAGCAGTCCTCCGGGGTTTCCTCAGATGTACGAGCAGTACTTC.

A single count supports this clone. The chain has TRBV6-1 and TRBJ2-7; D is undetermined. Deletions cut 1 base from V and 5 bases from J, with 6 bases between. In germline, CDR1 is MNHNS, CDR2 SASEGT. This CDR3 comprises 12 residues. Written as DNA, the CDR3 is TGTGCCAGCAGTGAAGTGTTAAACGAGCAGTACTTC. The encoded protein is CASSEVLNEQYF.